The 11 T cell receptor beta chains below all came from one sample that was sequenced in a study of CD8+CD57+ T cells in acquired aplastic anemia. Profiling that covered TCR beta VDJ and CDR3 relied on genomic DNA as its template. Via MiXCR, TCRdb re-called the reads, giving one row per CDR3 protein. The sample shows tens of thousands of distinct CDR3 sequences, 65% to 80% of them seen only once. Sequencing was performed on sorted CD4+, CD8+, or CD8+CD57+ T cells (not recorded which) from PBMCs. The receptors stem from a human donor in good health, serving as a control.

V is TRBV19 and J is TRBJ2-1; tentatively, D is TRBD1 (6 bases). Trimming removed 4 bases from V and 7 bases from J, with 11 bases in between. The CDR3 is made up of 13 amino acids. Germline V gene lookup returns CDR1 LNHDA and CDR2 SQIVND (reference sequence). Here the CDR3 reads CASSTDSPNEQFF. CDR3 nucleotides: TGTGCCAGTAGTACGGACAGCCCGAATGAGCAGTTCTTC.

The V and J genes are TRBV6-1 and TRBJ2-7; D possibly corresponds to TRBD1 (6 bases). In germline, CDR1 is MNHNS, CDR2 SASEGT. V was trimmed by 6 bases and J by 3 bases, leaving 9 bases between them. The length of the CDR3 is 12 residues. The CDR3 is CASRPQGYEQYF. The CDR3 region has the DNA TGTGCCAGCAGACCACAGGGCTACGAGCAGTACTTC.

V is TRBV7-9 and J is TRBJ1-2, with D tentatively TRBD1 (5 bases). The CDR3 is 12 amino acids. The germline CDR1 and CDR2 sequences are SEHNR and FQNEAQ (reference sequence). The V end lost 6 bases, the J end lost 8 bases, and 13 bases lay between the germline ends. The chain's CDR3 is CASSERGLGYTF. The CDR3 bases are TGTGCCAGCAGTGAAAGGGGACTGGGCTACACCTTC. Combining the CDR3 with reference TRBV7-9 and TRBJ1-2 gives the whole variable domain DTGVSQNPRHKITKRGQNVTFRCDPISEHNRLYWYRQTLGQGPEFLTYFQNEAQLEKSRLLSDRFSAERPKGSFSTLEIQRTEQGDSAMYLCASSERGLGYTFGSGTRLTVV.

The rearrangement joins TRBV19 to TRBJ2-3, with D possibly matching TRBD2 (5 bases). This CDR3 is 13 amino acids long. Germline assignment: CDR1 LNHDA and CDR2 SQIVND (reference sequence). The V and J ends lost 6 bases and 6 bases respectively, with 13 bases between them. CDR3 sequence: CASSRLPRDTQYF. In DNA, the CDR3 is TGTGCCAGTAGCCGACTACCCAGGGATACGCAGTATTTT.

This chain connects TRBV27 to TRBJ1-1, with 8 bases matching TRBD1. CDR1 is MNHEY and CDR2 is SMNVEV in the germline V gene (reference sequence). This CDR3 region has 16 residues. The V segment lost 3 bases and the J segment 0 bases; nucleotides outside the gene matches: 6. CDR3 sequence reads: CASSFRNRGVNTEAFF. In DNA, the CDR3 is TGTGCCAGCAGTTTCAGAAACAGGGGGGTGAACACTGAAGCTTTCTTT.

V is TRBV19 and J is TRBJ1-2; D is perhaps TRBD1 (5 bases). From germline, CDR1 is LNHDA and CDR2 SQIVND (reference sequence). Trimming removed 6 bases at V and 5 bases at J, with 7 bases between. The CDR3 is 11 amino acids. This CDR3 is CASRQGYGYTF. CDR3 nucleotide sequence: TGTGCCAGTAGGCAGGGTTATGGCTACACCTTC.

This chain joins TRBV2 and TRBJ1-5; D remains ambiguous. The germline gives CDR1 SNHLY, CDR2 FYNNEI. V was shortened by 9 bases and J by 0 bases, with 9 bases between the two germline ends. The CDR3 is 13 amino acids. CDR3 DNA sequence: TGTGCCAGTGCTAGGGATAGCAATCAGCCCCAGCATTTT. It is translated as CASARDSNQPQHF.

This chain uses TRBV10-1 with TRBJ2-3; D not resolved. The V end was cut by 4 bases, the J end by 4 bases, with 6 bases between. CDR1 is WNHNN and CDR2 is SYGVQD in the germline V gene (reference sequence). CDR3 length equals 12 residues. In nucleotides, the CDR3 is TGCGCCAGCAGTGGCTATTCAGATACGCAGTATTTT. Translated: CASSGYSDTQYF.

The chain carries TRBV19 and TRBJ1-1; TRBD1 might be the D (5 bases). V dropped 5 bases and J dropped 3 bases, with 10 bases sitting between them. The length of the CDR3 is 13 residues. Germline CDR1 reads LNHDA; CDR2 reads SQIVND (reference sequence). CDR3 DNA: TGTGCCAGTAGTTCCGGGGGGTACACTGAAGCTTTCTTT. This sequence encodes CASSSGGYTEAFF.

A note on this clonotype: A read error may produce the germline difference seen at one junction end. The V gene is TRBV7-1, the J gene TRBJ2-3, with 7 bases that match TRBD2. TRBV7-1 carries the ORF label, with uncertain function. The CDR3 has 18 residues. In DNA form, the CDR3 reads TGTGCCAGCAGGTCAGAGTCGGGAGGCCCCCCCAACACAGATACGCAGTATTTT. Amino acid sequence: CASRSESGGPPNTDTQYF.

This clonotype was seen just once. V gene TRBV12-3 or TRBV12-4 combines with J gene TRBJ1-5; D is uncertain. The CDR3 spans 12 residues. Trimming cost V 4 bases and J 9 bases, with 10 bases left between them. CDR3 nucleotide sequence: TGTGCCAGCAGTTCCCTTAGTTGGCCCCAGCATTTT. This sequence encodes CASSSLSWPQHF.